This TCR beta chain was sequenced for a study of T cell responses to AZD1222 COVID-19 vaccine (dated by TCRdb to about 2021). At the level of the whole study: TCR sequencing was performed for 230 to 250 trial participants, of whom approximately 200 were given two doses of AZD1222 and some 26 were given two doses of MenACWY control vaccine. Trial participants were enrolled by age into subgroups of 18-55, 56-69 and 70-plus years, and about 150, 27 and 61 TCR-sequenced participants, respectively, were included in these subgroups.

The CDR3 regions of human TCRbeta chains were subjected to immunosequencing. The study's processing was this. TCRs in the repertoires were matched against a reference library of SARS-CoV-2-specific TCRs that had been generated with the MIRA antigen-specificity platform. Breadth was defined as the fraction of unique TCRs that were SARS-CoV-2-associated, and depth was defined as the fraction of total T cells that were SARS-CoV-2-associated. Using the MIRA data, every spike-specific TCR was mapped to the spike region that the TCR reacted to and assigned to either a CD4 or a CD8 class. Log10-transformed breadth and depth values were compared by one-way ANOVA with Sidak's multiple comparisons tests. Not all clones reach the TCRdb copy of this immuneACCESS table, which keeps in-frame sequences only. Checked studies attribute under half of the gap to unresolved V genes and leave the rest unexplained. V and J calls and clone size are those listed in that table; D and trimming were worked out from the DNA. Across this sample there are tens of thousands of clones, with 75% to 95% seen only once. The biggest ten clones account for roughly 8% of the sample.

As regards this clone: Its antigen remains unidentified. No qualities accompany the bases; no much larger clone lies one base away.

The investigation overall reported the following: Because no samples from the day 14 peak response were available, repertoires could be characterized only after the peak T cell response. Spike-specific TCR breadth and depth rose significantly after two AZD1222 doses compared with day 0 and with MenACWY recipients. Conclusions about previously exposed vaccinees are limited because only five to seven AZD1222 recipients were SARS-CoV-2 seropositive at baseline. Epitopes outside the regions mutated in the B.1.351 and B.1.1.7 variants were reportedly recognized by nearly half of the unique spike-specific TCRs. Participants were mostly white British, with more females than males. The authors suggested clonal diversity may have been underestimated. In the small 56-69-year group, the increase in depth fell short of significance, most likely because of low power. The vaccine-associated CD4 TCRs covered the entire spike protein, and the dominant responses fell in regions 160-218 and 743-854.

Via the germline V gene, CDR1 is MDHEN and CDR2 SYDVKM. The CDR3, cysteine through phenylalanine, is 17 amino acids long. The sequence is cut down to CDR3 DNA, 51 bases in frame from base 1. Trimming leaves V shorter by 3 bases and J shorter by 10 bases, with the junction holding 12 bases beyond the gene matches. The sample's time point label is to be understood as: about 28 days (+/-7) after the second vaccine dose. AZD1222 recipients whose second dose came at about 4 weeks and those whose second dose came at about 12 weeks were combined into one group, since spike-specific TCR depth and breadth did not differ between the two schedules. Samples from vaccinated people were obtained from the UK trials COV001 and COV002, which included a single-blind randomized controlled phase 2/3 trial of AZD1222 (ChAdOx1 nCoV-19) in healthy adults. For TCRbeta chain sequencing, PBMC samples from trial participants were taken at day 0 and at day 28 after the second dose.

This receptor was taken from an adult who received the AZD1222 COVID-19 vaccine. The chain is assembled from TRBV28 and TRBJ2-1; 13 bases in the middle match TRBD2. The material was peripheral blood, obtained 28 days after the second AZD1222 dose. The bases are TGTGCCAGCAGTTTTTGGGAACTAGCGGGAGGGCCAGGAGAGCAGTTCTTC. Its coded protein is CASSFWELAGGPGEQFF.